This T cell receptor (beta chain) appears in the sequencing data of a study of cytomegalovirus exposure and HLA in healthy donors (dated by TCRdb to about 2017). For the wider study: An earlier analysis of more than 550 of the donors reported 250 to 350 Gb of sequence data and 117 million unique TCR beta sequences obtained from around 190 million T cells. An early release covering 550 to 650 HLA-typed donors comprised around 300 gigabases of sequencing data and tens of millions of unique TCR sequences. Of the roughly 400 genotyped donors, over 65% fell in the genetic ancestry cluster associated with self-reported Caucasian donors. The aim of the study was to test whether cataloging public T cell receptors could identify signatures of past pathogen exposure. The study profiled the T cell repertoires of hundreds of subjects by immunosequencing and related them to cytomegalovirus serostatus. Besides the first cohort of about 730 subjects, a separate validation cohort made up of 120 different subjects was used. To predict cytomegalovirus infection status, the study combined high-throughput TCR immunosequencing, statistical association of individual TCRs with disease status, and machine learning. A later analysis re-analyzed previously published TCR beta repertoires from about 600 donors and added high-resolution HLA genotyping to study TCR occurrence patterns. The later analysis used no new phenotypic data to find candidate immune exposures, relying instead on TCR beta sequences and their occurrence across donors. To decide whether each TCR beta V gene segment behaved as functional or pseudogenic, an earlier analysis of 587 of the donors relied on high-throughput TCR beta sequencing. Alongside the repertoire data, information on donor age, sex, ethnicity and CMV serostatus was compiled. A later genetic analysis took genome-wide SNP genotypes for about 55% of the roughly 700 donors and used that subset as a discovery cohort. Every discovery cohort repertoire had been produced on one sequencing platform. HLA typing covered class I and class II loci at four-digit resolution. Typing coverage differed by locus: A, B, C, DRB1 and DQB1 were typed in roughly 620-640 donors, DQA1 in 500 to 550, DPA1 in over 600, and DPB1 in 472. Because of strong linkage in the cohort, five DR-DQ haplotypes were treated as single units for association and clustering. On average, 235,054 unique TCR beta nucleotide sequences were sequenced per donor among several hundred genotyped donors of the cohort, with around 19% of those sequences being non-productive.

The cohort was made up of hundreds of healthy bone marrow donors. At the time of sampling, all cohort members were nominally healthy, though unrecorded immune exposures were likely present. The donor tested CMV seronegative and was one of the 352 seronegative cohort members. Every donor gave a peripheral blood sample, and the peripheral blood mononuclear cells from that sample were used for TCR beta sequencing. The Qiagen DNeasy Blood Extraction Kit was used to extract genomic DNA from the blood cell samples. Regarding this clone: This clone's antigen is unknown. Base quality data are lacking; no much larger clone is found one base away.

Taken from the germline V gene (reference sequence), the CDR1 and CDR2 loops are MNHEY and SMNVEV. The CDR3, cysteine through phenylalanine, is 16 amino acids long. The entry retains the CDR3 DNA only, 48 bases that are in frame from base 1. The method behind the library was the immunoSEQ multiplex PCR assay. For the multiplex PCR, a mixture combining 60 forward primers for TCR Vbeta segments and 13 reverse primers for TCR Jbeta segments was used. The CDR3 region of rearranged TCR beta genes was amplified from genomic DNA by a multiplex PCR assay. The amplified TCR beta libraries were sequenced on the Illumina HiSeq System as 87-base-pair reads. Per the original workflow: A later analysis counted about 82 million unique TCR beta chains across the 666 repertoires, and some 11 million of these chains were shared by at least two donors. A nearest-neighbor algorithm error-corrected the raw reads and collapsed the reads into unique sequences, merging closely related sequences to remove PCR and sequencing errors. CDR3 sequences were aligned to IMGT reference sequences to assign V, D and J gene segments. For a sequence to be retained, at least a six-nucleotide match to both a V gene segment and a J gene segment was required. Rearrangements were called productive when the CDR3 lacked stop codons and stayed in frame with V and J; all others were non-productive. Following IMGT convention, CDR3 was defined as the stretch from the second conserved V-encoded cysteine up to the conserved J-encoded phenylalanine. The earlier analysis of fewer than 750 of the donors excluded sequences that lacked an unambiguous match to a single V gene segment. In an earlier analysis of 587 of the donors, V segments were called functional above 56.7% productive rearrangements and were called segregating when the between-donor standard deviation exceeded 5%. A statistical classification framework was built for diagnosing cytomegalovirus status from the catalog of TCR beta chain sequences. In a later analysis, TCR nucleotide sequences were compared against IMGT/GENE-DB human TR gene sequences so that V and J genes could be assigned. In a later analysis, CDR3 sequences and most-parsimonious VDJ recombination scenarios were assigned using the TCRdist pipeline. A later analysis defined each TCR beta chain by its CDR3 amino acid sequence plus V-gene family, and excluded reads lacking a unique V-gene family. A later analysis removed 592 highly shared, low-generation-probability nucleotide sequences to deal with suspected cross-contamination and a sequencing artifact. In a later analysis, a clonal expansion index was calculated for each public chain from normalized within-repertoire ranks of inferred template counts. Generation probabilities in a later analysis came from a VDJ recombination model fitted to out-of-frame rearrangements, and those results were checked against IGoR. A later analysis scored TCR-TCR, TCR-HLA and TCR-CMV co-occurrence with hypergeometric tests, applying a repertoire-size bias correction to TCR pairs. In a later analysis, false discovery rates were estimated by permuting HLA or CMV assignments 20 times. In a later analysis, co-occurring TCRs were grouped using DBSCAN, with TCRdist sequence similarity added in when clustering inside HLA-allele-positive subsets. Co-occurrence clustering excluded repertoires with fewer than 30,000 or more than 120,000 public chains, plus five with anomalous nucleotide sharing. In TCRdb, the immuneACCESS table is reduced to in-frame sequences with V and J assigned. These tables do not hold every clone; where another copy was compared, an unresolved V gene accounts for under half, and the others remain unexplained. The D gene and trimming were derived from the DNA, and the V and J assignments and clone size from that table. This sample has about 190,000 clones in its table, and 73% of those were observed once. The ten largest clones take up 1.8% of the sample.

What the work shows at the level of the full study, not this receptor alone: In an earlier analysis of around 500 of the donors, most TCR beta V segments appeared in productive rearrangements about 87% or about 30% of the time, broadly matching IMGT annotations. The sequencing pipeline was judged likely to have produced a cluster of highly shared sequence variants as a technical artifact. A later analysis associated about 17,000 TCR beta sequences with specific HLA alleles at a false discovery rate of 0.05. Across donors, most TCR sequences were observed very rarely, whereas some public TCRs were present in many individuals. Three of the identified cytomegalovirus-associated TCR beta chains were confirmed in vitro to be specific for cytomegalovirus antigens. Several of the top co-occurrence clusters appeared to be linked to parvovirus B19, influenza, CMV and Epstein-Barr virus, according to a later analysis. In a later genetic analysis, a missense DCLRE1C variant was associated with V-gene and J-gene trimming of TCR beta chains, and the association was replicated in an independent cohort. Only TCR beta chains were sequenced in this cohort, and the absence of alpha or paired-chain data limited detectable features. A later analysis found that most CMV-associated TCR beta chains appeared HLA-restricted, with HLA associations seemingly driven largely by CMV exposure. Because HLA typing was unavailable for some donors at each locus, only the typed subset was used in association tests. Fewer than 20 rarely observed V segments, including chromosome 9 orphons, were excluded from the earlier analysis of approximately 600 of the donors because counts were too low. The classifier was reported to diagnose cytomegalovirus status with high specificity and sensitivity in both the original cohort and the validation cohort. The only immune exposure information available for the cohort was CMV serostatus. The study gave a list of 150 to 200 TCR beta chains associated with cytomegalovirus. According to the authors, the approach could potentially be generalized to other disease states and immunological phenotypes. In a later analysis, TCR association rates were found to vary across HLA loci, with the most associated TCRs seen for DRB1 alleles and the fewest for HLA-C alleles. In a later analysis, HLA-associated TCR beta chains showed more clonal expansion and lower generation probabilities than non-associated chains that were equally common. Some IMGT-functional V segments, including TRBV6-2 and TRBV6-3, could not be told apart with the 87-base-pair reads, so those segments were excluded. Presence/absence analyses assumed roughly uniform sequencing depth across donors, an assumption that may not hold. A further reported finding was that TCR beta sequences accurately predicted the HLA-A and HLA-B alleles for most subjects in the first cohort. According to a later genetic analysis, donors in an Asian-associated ancestry cluster had fewer N-insertions in productive TCRs than the approximately 700-donor mean. Correlated functional status among segregating V segments might reflect linkage disequilibrium, but an unknown experimental factor could not be ruled out. Strong co-occurrence of HLA alleles, especially DR and DQ, made assigning TCR associations to individual alleles difficult.

The chain was built from TRBV27 and TRBJ2-5; 10 junctional bases match TRBD1. The last part of the DNA fits TRBJ2-7 better; the J call may be wrong. The specimen sequenced was PBMCs. This TCR came from a woman aged 25 to 39 in good health and CMV-seronegative. The CDR3 amino acid sequence is: CASSSPLRDRGHEQYF. The DNA sequence reads TGTGCCAGCAGTTCTCCCTTACGGGACAGGGGCCACGAGCAGTACTTC.